These 20 T cell receptor beta chains originate from one sample sequenced in a study of shared clonotypes between healthy human individuals. Terminally differentiated effector memory CD45RA+ cells were left out of the naive CD8 fraction, which was CD45RO-negative and positively selected for CCR7. The repertoire was sequenced with immunoSEQ multiplex PCR; TCRdb's copy has only in-frame clones and lacks some. The data hold 500,000 to 700,000 clones, with about 95% observed a single time. The sequenced sample consisted of naive CD8+ T cells sorted from blood. The receptors stem from a woman younger than 45 in good health.

This chain links TRBV28 with TRBJ1-5, with D uncertain. The CDR3 runs to 13 residues. V was shortened by 5 bases and J by 9 bases, with 14 bases between the two germline ends. Germline V lookup: CDR1 MDHEN, CDR2 SYDVKM. The CDR3, as DNA: TGTGCCAGCAGTAATCATCGCGTGGGGCCCCAGCATTTT. Its translation is CASSNHRVGPQHF.

The chain recombines TRBV27 with TRBJ1-5; D perhaps matches TRBD1 (5 bases). The CDR3 loop spans 20 amino acids. The V end was cut by 3 bases, the J end by 0 bases, with 24 bases between. The germline V gene encodes CDR1 MNHEY and CDR2 SMNVEV (reference sequence). CDR3 nucleotides: TGTGCCAGCAGTTTCTTTGAGGGGACCAGTAACTTGTTTAGCAATCAGCCCCAGCATTTT. It specifies CASSFFEGTSNLFSNQPQHF.

The gene calls are TRBV4-1 and TRBJ2-1; D not certain. Deletions cut 1 base from V and 3 bases from J, with 10 bases between. This CDR3 region has 15 residues. CDR1 MGHRA and CDR2 YSYEKL come from the germline V gene. DNA for the CDR3: TGCGCCAGCAGCCAAGCACCGGGTGGCTACAATGAGCAGTTCTTC. It translates to CASSQAPGGYNEQFF.

The V and J genes are TRBV2 and TRBJ2-1; 7 bases are a match to TRBD2. Per germline, CDR1 SNHLY and CDR2 FYNNEI. This CDR3 spans 14 amino acids. Germline trimming cut 5 bases from V and 8 bases from J; bases unmatched to any gene: 9. The CDR3 DNA sequence: TGTGCCAGCAGTTTCCCGGGGGGTTTGGATGAGCAGTTCTTC. Its translation: CASSFPGGLDEQFF.

The chain uses TRBV7-9 and TRBJ2-6; the match to TRBD2 covers 7 bases. The CDR3 spans 18 residues. Losses at the gene ends were 5 bases for V and 0 bases for J; bases not matched to a gene: 10. Germline V gene lookup returns CDR1 SEHNR and CDR2 FQNEAQ (reference sequence). CDR3 residues: CASSVQRDIPSGANVLTF. The CDR3 nucleotides are TGTGCCAGCAGCGTTCAGCGGGATATACCCTCTGGGGCCAACGTCCTGACTTTC.

The V call is TRBV7-8, the J call TRBJ2-1, with D possibly being TRBD1 or TRBD2 (5 bases each). Trimming cost V 5 bases and J 6 bases, with 17 bases left between them. This CDR3 comprises 15 residues. The germline V gene encodes CDR1 SGHVS and CDR2 FQNEAQ. The CDR3 DNA is TGTGCCAGCAGCCCGCCGAGGGGCGTCCGCAATGAGCAGTTCTTC. Protein sequence: CASSPPRGVRNEQFF. The full variable domain, rest sourced from reference TRBV7-8 and TRBJ2-1, is GAGVSQSPRYKVAKRGQDVALRCDPISGHVSLFWYQQALGQGPEFLTYFQNEAQLDKSGLPSDRFFAERPEGSVSTLKIQRTQQEDSAVYLCASSPPRGVRNEQFFGPGTRLTVL.

The chain combines TRBV29-1 with TRBJ1-1; D is ambiguous. The germline V gene encodes CDR1 SQVTM and CDR2 ANQGSEA. The V end was cut by 3 bases, the J end by 4 bases, with 15 bases between. The CDR3 length is 14 residues. This chain's CDR3 is CSVDRKGMGTEAFF. As DNA, the CDR3 is TGCAGCGTTGACCGAAAGGGCATGGGCACTGAAGCTTTCTTT.

The CDR3 sequence: CATPRTPGNTEAFF. As DNA, the CDR3 is TGTGCCACCCCCCGGACCCCGGGGAACACTGAAGCTTTCTTT. The chain carries TRBV2 and TRBJ1-1, with D hard to call. V was trimmed by 10 bases and J by 1 base, leaving 16 bases between them. The CDR3 consists of 14 residues. Germline CDR1 SNHLY, CDR2 FYNNEI.

The chain recombines TRBV5-6 with TRBJ1-1, with D possibly matching TRBD1 (6 bases). V lost 2 bases and J lost 6, with 8 bases in between. This CDR3 region has 12 residues. Germline CDR1 and CDR2: SGHDT and YYEEEE. The CDR3 coding sequence is TGTGCCAGCAGCTTCGGGGGCGCTGAAGCTTTCTTT. It specifies CASSFGGAEAFF.

The chain combines TRBV11-2 with TRBJ2-1, with 8 nucleotides matching TRBD1. The CDR3 is 17 residues long. V lost 2 bases and J lost 7; bases outside the gene matches: 13. Looked up from germline, CDR1 is SGHAT and CDR2 is FQNNGV. CDR3 DNA sequence: TGTGCCAGCAGCTTATGGGCGGGGCAGGGGGCGCGTAATGAGCAGTTCTTC. Translating gives CASSLWAGQGARNEQFF. Complete variable domain (other parts from reference TRBV11-2 and TRBJ2-1): EAGVAQSPRYKIIEKRQSVAFWCNPISGHATLYWYQQILGQGPKLLIQFQNNGVVDDSQLPKDRFSAERLKGVDSTLKIQPAKLEDSAVYLCASSLWAGQGARNEQFFGPGTRLTVL.

J is TRBJ1-1 and V is TRBV28; maybe TRBD1 (5 bases). V gave up 7 bases and J gave up 1 base, with 7 bases separating them. Germline loops: CDR1 MDHEN, CDR2 SYDVKM. This CDR3 region has 12 residues. This CDR3 reads CASNGGNTEAFF. The CDR3 bases are TGTGCCAGCAACGGGGGGAACACTGAAGCTTTCTTT.

The rearrangement joins TRBV11-2 to TRBJ2-3; 11 nucleotides align to TRBD2. This CDR3 is built from 19 residues. CDR1 is SGHAT, CDR2 FQNNGV, per germline. V was clipped by 5 bases and J by 0 bases; unmatched bases: 13. The CDR3 DNA reads TGTGCCAGCAGCAGCTCCGGGACTAGCGGTGGAACTAGCACAGATACGCAGTATTTT. Translated: CASSSSGTSGGTSTDTQYF.

The chain combines TRBV18 with TRBJ1-1; tentatively, D is TRBD1 (5 bases). Trimming removed 2 bases from V and 8 bases from J, with 12 bases in between. The CDR3 spans 13 residues. Germline-derived CDR1 and CDR2 are KGHSH and LQKENI. CDR3 bases: TGTGCCAGCTCACCAAGCGGGGGGTCCGAAGCTTTCTTT. Protein: CASSPSGGSEAFF.

This chain connects TRBV10-2 to TRBJ2-1; 11 nucleotides line up with TRBD2. Germline-derived CDR1 and CDR2 are WSHSY and SAAADI. J gave up 7 bases and V 2 bases, and 4 bases lay outside the gene matches. The length of the CDR3 is 15 residues. The CDR3 protein is CASSELAGGWNEQFF. CDR3 nucleotides: TGCGCCAGCAGTGAGCTAGCGGGAGGTTGGAATGAGCAGTTCTTC.

The chain employs TRBV27 and TRBJ2-5, with a weak D call TRBD2 (5 bases). The tail of the sequence fits TRBJ2-7 better, so the J call may be wrong. This CDR3 is 13 amino acids long. Germline values: CDR1 MNHEY, CDR2 SMNVEV (reference sequence). The CDR3 DNA reads TGTGCCAGCAGCGTGAGGGAGCACTACGAGCAGTACTTC. Amino acids: CASSVREHYEQYF.

The J gene is TRBJ2-7, the V gene TRBV11-2; 10 nucleotides align to TRBD1. From germline, CDR1 is SGHAT and CDR2 FQNNGV. This CDR3 has 16 residues. Trimming at V came to 3 bases and at J to 1 base, leaving 6 bases not matched to a gene. Here the CDR3 DNA reads TGTGCCAGCAGCTTCACCCGGGACAGGGGTTCCTACGAGCAGTACTTC. Encoded protein: CASSFTRDRGSYEQYF.

The chain couples TRBV29-1 to TRBJ2-7; 10 positions match TRBD2. The V gene end was trimmed by 8 bases and the J gene end by 5 bases; junction bases not matched to a gene: 6. The CDR3 totals 12 residues. Germline V gives CDR1 SQVTM, CDR2 ANQGSEA. The CDR3 DNA is TGCAGCTTCTCTAGCGGGAGTAACGAGCAGTACTTC. This translates into CSFSSGSNEQYF.

V and J are TRBV28 and TRBJ2-5; 9 nucleotides match TRBD1. This CDR3 region has 16 residues. Germline loops: CDR1 MDHEN, CDR2 SYDVKM. V lost 3 bases and J lost 5; bases outside the gene matches: 10. Written as DNA, the CDR3 is TGTGCCAGCAGTTTCTCCCTGGGACAGGGAGGGGAGACCCAGTACTTC. This encodes CASSFSLGQGGETQYF.

The genes are TRBV19 and TRBJ2-1; no reliable D call. The length of the CDR3 is 12 residues. V shed 7 bases and J shed 7 bases, with 11 bases lying between them. Germline V gene lookup returns CDR1 LNHDA and CDR2 SQIVND (reference sequence). Here the CDR3 DNA reads TGTGCCAGTATTTTCTTCAGGAATGAGCAGTTCTTC. It translates to CASIFFRNEQFF.

The chain uses TRBV7-2 and TRBJ1-2, with a possible D match to TRBD1 (6 bases). The CDR3 sequence is 13 residues long. V was pared by 6 bases and J by 7 bases, with 15 bases between. Germline values: CDR1 SGHTA, CDR2 FQGNSA. CDR3 sequence reads: CASRIQGGGGYTF. In DNA, the CDR3 is TGTGCCAGCAGAATACAGGGAGGCGGTGGCTACACCTTC. Looking up the rest from reference TRBV7-2 and TRBJ1-2 gives the full variable domain: GAGVSQSPSNKVTEKGKDVELRCDPISGHTALYWYRQSLGQGLEFLIYFQGNSAPDKSGLPSDRFSAERTGGSVSTLTIQRTQQEDSAVYLCASRIQGGGGYTFGSGTRLTVV.